Listed below are T cell receptor beta chains from one sample, sequenced in a study of blood T cells in healthy people across ages. A single record per CDR3 protein comes from TCRdb applying MiXCR to the 5' RACE reads. The sample lists some 1.6 million distinct CDR3 sequences, roughly 32% occurring once. Sequencing was done on a sample of blood. The receptors originated from a woman aged 30 to 39 in good health. Each CDR3 is given with its conserved first and last residue. The D gene is left open where the match is weak. Where a row states a size, it is once, few, many or the class of an expanded clone; other rows omit it.

17	TRBV30	-	TRBJ2-5	TRBD1	TGTGCCTGGAGTGTCGGAGCGGGGACAGGGGGCGGAGAGACCCAGTACTTC	CAWSVGAGTGGGETQYF
17	TRBV7-2	few	TRBJ2-6	-	TGTGCCAGCAGCGCAAACCCTACGGTATCTGGGGCCAACGTCCTGACTTTC	CASSANPTVSGANVLTF
16	TRBV6-1	-	TRBJ2-7	TRBD2	TGTGCCAGCAGCCTCAGGAGAGGCGGGGGGGCCTACGAGCAGTACTTC	CASSLRRGGGAYEQYF
17	TRBV20-1	-	TRBJ2-3	TRBD2	TGCAGTGCCCCGCCGGCTAGCGGGAAGCCTAGCACAGATACGCAGTATTTT	CSAPPASGKPSTDTQYF
17	TRBV11-2	few	TRBJ2-1	TRBD2	TGTGCCAGCAGCTTAGATCCAGCGGGAGTCATCTACAATGAGCAGTTCTTC	CASSLDPAGVIYNEQFF
17	TRBV11-2	-	TRBJ2-6	-	TGTGCCAGCAGCTTATCGTCAGGGAAGGCTGGGGCCAACGTCCTGACTTTC	CASSLSSGKAGANVLTF
16	TRBV7-9	once	TRBJ1-2	TRBD1	TGTGCCAGCAGCTACCGGGACAGGTTTGATGGCTATGGCTACACCTTC	CASSYRDRFDGYGYTF
14	TRBV9	once	TRBJ2-3	TRBD2	TGTGCCAGCAGCCGGGAAGCGGGGACAGATACGCAGTATTTT	CASSREAGTDTQYF
16	TRBV6-2/TRBV6-3	-	TRBJ2-7	-	TGTGCCAGCAGTTACAATGGGGGCCATAGGTCCTACGAGCAGTACTTC	CASSYNGGHRSYEQYF
13	TRBV10-3	many	TRBJ2-1	-	TGTGCCATCACGGGGCCAGAGGGGAATGAGCAGTTCTTC	CAITGPEGNEQFF
15	TRBV20-1	-	TRBJ2-7	-	TGCAGTACTAGAGGCCAGGGACAAAGCTCCTACGAGCAGTACTTC	CSTRGQGQSSYEQYF
15	TRBV4-1	-	TRBJ2-1	-	TGCGCCAGCAGCCAAGATGGGGCCTCCTACAATGAGCAGTTCTTC	CASSQDGASYNEQFF
17	TRBV13	few	TRBJ2-7	-	TGTGCCAGCAGCTTAGGCCTTCTATCCGGGAGCTCCTACGAGCAGTACTTC	CASSLGLLSGSSYEQYF
13	TRBV27	-	TRBJ2-7	-	TGTGCCAGCGGGACGGACCTCTCCTACGAGCAGTACTTC	CASGTDLSYEQYF
14	TRBV21-1	-	TRBJ2-7	-	TGTGCCAGTAGCGAGCGGCAGGATGCAGGCGAGCAGTACTTC	CASSERQDAGEQYF
17	TRBV11-2	few	TRBJ2-3	TRBD2	TGTGCCAGCAGCCCCGGACTAGCGGGGGTCTCCACAGATACGCAGTATTTT	CASSPGLAGVSTDTQYF
14	TRBV13	few	TRBJ2-5	-	TGTGCCAGCAGCTTAGACAGGGGAGGGTTGGAGCAGTACTTC	CASSLDRGGLEQYF
15	TRBV28	few	TRBJ2-1	-	TGTGCCAGCAGTTTAAGGCTAGCAGGGTCCGATGAGCAGTTCTTC	CASSLRLAGSDEQFF
14	TRBV9	few	TRBJ2-1	-	TGTGCCAGCAGCTCAGGCTACTTTAGCGATGAGCAGTTCTTC	CASSSGYFSDEQFF
15	TRBV7-3	-	TRBJ1-1	-	TGTGCCAGCAGCTTATCAGGGGTGGCGAACACTGAAGCTTTCTTT	CASSLSGVANTEAFF
16	TRBV28	-	TRBJ2-7	-	TGTGCCAGCAGTTTATTTGGCGGGGACTCCCCCTACGAGCAGTACTTC	CASSLFGGDSPYEQYF
17	TRBV7-3	few	TRBJ2-5	TRBD2	TGTGCCAGCAGCCCCACCCCAGCGGGGGGTAACCAAGAGACCCAGTACTTC	CASSPTPAGGNQETQYF
14	TRBV7-3	few	TRBJ2-7	-	TGTGCCAGCAGTTCCATTATATTCTCCTACGAGCAGTACTTC	CASSSIIFSYEQYF
15	TRBV2	-	TRBJ1-2	-	TGTGCCAGCAGTGAGGGCTTCACTACGTGGGATGGCTACACCTTC	CASSEGFTTWDGYTF
14	TRBV5-1	-	TRBJ1-2	TRBD1	TGCGCCAGCAGCTTGGGGACAGGGGGCCAAGGCTACACCTTC	CASSLGTGGQGYTF
14	TRBV25-1	-	TRBJ1-1	TRBD1	TGTGCCAGCAGTGAGATAGGGACAGGGGGATACGCTTTCTTT	CASSEIGTGGYAFF